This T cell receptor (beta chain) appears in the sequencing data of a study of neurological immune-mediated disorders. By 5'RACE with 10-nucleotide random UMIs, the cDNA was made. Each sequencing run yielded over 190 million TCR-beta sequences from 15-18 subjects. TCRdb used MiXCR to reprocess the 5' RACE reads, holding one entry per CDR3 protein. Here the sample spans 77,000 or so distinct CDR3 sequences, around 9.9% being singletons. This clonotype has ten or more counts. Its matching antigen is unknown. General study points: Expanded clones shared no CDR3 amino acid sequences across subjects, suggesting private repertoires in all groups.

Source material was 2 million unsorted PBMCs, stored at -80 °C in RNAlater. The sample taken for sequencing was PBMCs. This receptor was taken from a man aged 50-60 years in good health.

The chain's CDR3 is CASGASQAADEQYF. The CDR3 DNA is TGTGCCAGCGGGGCGTCGCAGGCCGCTGACGAGCAGTACTTC. V and J are TRBV2 and TRBJ2-7, with TRBD1 as a possible D gene (5 bases). Trimming pared 8 bases from V and 5 bases from J, leaving 19 bases between. The CDR3 contains 14 residues. Germline V gives CDR1 SNHLY, CDR2 FYNNEI.